A single sample gave rise to the 22 T cell receptor beta chains below, sequenced in a study of cytomegalovirus exposure and HLA in healthy donors. In the PCR, 60 Vbeta and 13 Jbeta primers were used. Using immunoSEQ multiplex PCR, the repertoire was profiled, and TCRdb retains in-frame clones only, with some absent. This sample yields 110,000 to 150,000 clones, of which 75% are seen a single time; about 6.4% belongs to the top ten. Sequenced: PBMCs. The source is a man aged 30 to 45 in good health and CMV-seronegative.

The chain is built from TRBV28 and TRBJ2-2; D might be TRBD2 (6 bases). This CDR3 region has 14 residues. The V gene's germline CDR1 is MDHEN and CDR2 SYDVKM. The ends were cut back, 6 bases at V and 0 bases at J, with 8 bases in the middle. The CDR3 region is CASRRGTNTGELFF. The CDR3 DNA is TGTGCCAGCAGGCGGGGAACGAACACCGGGGAGCTGTTTTTT. Based on the CDR3 plus reference TRBV28 and TRBJ2-2, the full variable domain is DVKVTQSSRYLVKRTGEKVFLECVQDMDHENMFWYRQDPGLGLRLIYFSYDVKMKEKGDIPEGYSVSREKKERFSLILESASTNQTSMYLCASRRGTNTGELFFGEGSRLTVL.

This clone is labeled as medium-sized (0.01 to 0.1%). The chain links TRBV10-3 to TRBJ1-2; D perhaps matches TRBD1 (5 bases). This CDR3 has 14 amino acids. The V end was cut by 3 bases, the J end by 6 bases, with 14 bases between. Germline V gene lookup returns CDR1 ENHRY and CDR2 SYGVKD. This chain's CDR3 is CAISEGRPGDGYTF. CDR3 in DNA: TGTGCCATCAGTGAAGGCCGTCCGGGGGATGGCTACACCTTC.

This chain links TRBV6-6 with TRBJ2-2; 9 bases are shared with TRBD1. Germline assignment: CDR1 MNHNY and CDR2 SVGAGI (reference sequence). The V gene end was trimmed by 5 bases and the J gene end by 6 bases; junction bases not matched to a gene: 4. The CDR3 totals 14 residues. CDR3 nucleotides: TGTGCCAGCAGTAGACAGGGGGACTCCGGGGAGCTGTTTTTT. Protein: CASSRQGDSGELFF.

The chain has TRBV2 and TRBJ2-3; 8 nucleotides agree with TRBD2. There are 15 residues in the CDR3. Trimming took 4 bases from V and 1 from J; bases not matched to a gene: 4. Germline V lookup: CDR1 SNHLY, CDR2 FYNNEI. The CDR3 spells CASSGQLAGTDTQYF. Written as DNA, the CDR3 is TGTGCCAGCAGTGGGCAACTAGCGGGCACAGATACGCAGTATTTT.

This sequence joins TRBV9 and TRBJ1-1; a possible D gene is TRBD1 (6 bases). V lost 10 bases, J lost 6 bases, and 19 bases lay in between. Germline assignment: CDR1 SGDLS and CDR2 YYNGEE. This CDR3 has 13 amino acids. The CDR3 is CAGAQGDTSEAFF. In DNA form, the CDR3 reads TGTGCCGGCGCTCAAGGGGACACCTCTGAAGCTTTCTTT.

The chain is built from TRBV2 and TRBJ1-2, with TRBD1 matching over 10 bases. The V and J ends lost 0 bases and 4 bases, in that order; junction bases with no gene match: 8. Germline loops: CDR1 SNHLY, CDR2 FYNNEI. This CDR3 is 17 amino acids long. Here the CDR3 reads CASSEALSGQGSYGYTF. CDR3 nucleotides: TGTGCCAGCAGTGAAGCGCTTTCGGGACAGGGGAGCTATGGCTACACCTTC.

The chain is built from TRBV2 and TRBJ1-1, with D uncertain. CDR1 SNHLY and CDR2 FYNNEI come from the germline V gene. The V end was cut by 6 bases, the J end by 6 bases, with 8 bases between. The CDR3 has 11 amino acids. CDR3 sequence (DNA): TGTGCCAGCAGCTCCGGGGCTGAAGCTTTCTTT. Translated, it gives CASSSGAEAFF.

This rearrangement joins TRBV11-2 to TRBJ2-1; D is unclear. Germline-derived CDR1 and CDR2 are SGHAT and FQNNGV. V was cut by 1 base and J by 4 bases, with 5 bases left in between. The CDR3 contains 13 residues. The CDR3 sequence: CASSLGGYNEQFF. Written as DNA, the CDR3 is TGTGCCAGCAGCTTAGGAGGTTACAATGAGCAGTTCTTC. The full variable domain, with the rest looked up from reference TRBV11-2 and TRBJ2-1, is EAGVAQSPRYKIIEKRQSVAFWCNPISGHATLYWYQQILGQGPKLLIQFQNNGVVDDSQLPKDRFSAERLKGVDSTLKIQPAKLEDSAVYLCASSLGGYNEQFFGPGTRLTVL.

The chain uses TRBV4-1 and TRBJ2-2, with 10 nucleotides matching TRBD1. Germline V gene sequence: CDR1 MGHRA, CDR2 YSYEKL. V gave up 4 bases and J gave up 6 bases; unmatched junction bases: 8. The CDR3 sequence is 16 residues long. The DNA of the CDR3 is TGCGCCAGCAGCCGGGGGGACAGGGGTTCGGCCGGGGAGCTGTTTTTT. Translating it yields CASSRGDRGSAGELFF.

The V call is TRBV15, the J call TRBJ2-2; 8 positions match TRBD1. Losses at the gene ends were 4 bases for V and 0 bases for J; bases not matched to a gene: 7. CDR1 is LNHNV and CDR2 is YYDKDF in the germline V gene (reference sequence). This CDR3 is built from 17 residues. The CDR3 DNA sequence: TGTGCCACCAGCAATCCCCTACAGGGGGCGAACACCGGGGAGCTGTTTTTT. Amino acid sequence: CATSNPLQGANTGELFF.

The count of this clone is one. The V call is TRBV9, the J call TRBJ2-5, with 9 bases that match TRBD2. The germline gives CDR1 SGDLS, CDR2 YYNGEE. The CDR3 loop spans 14 amino acids. V dropped 2 bases and J dropped 5; count of bases not matched to a gene: 4. The CDR3 region is CASSVLSGGETQYF. CDR3 nucleotide sequence: TGTGCCAGCAGCGTCCTTAGCGGGGGTGAGACCCAGTACTTC.

The CDR3 DNA follows: TGTGCCAGCAGTTCAACAGGGCGGGGGGACACTGAAGCTTTCTTT. Its protein is CASSSTGRGDTEAFF. The rearrangement uses TRBV28 and TRBJ1-1; the D gene is possibly TRBD1 (6 bases). Trimming pared 4 bases from V and 3 bases from J, leaving 15 bases between. Germline CDR1 is MDHEN and CDR2 is SYDVKM. The CDR3 sequence is 15 residues long.

This clone has a handful of counts. The V call is TRBV5-1, the J call TRBJ1-1, with TRBD1 matching 7 bases. Losses at the gene ends were 2 bases for V and 1 base for J; bases not matched to a gene: 5. CDR3 length: 15 residues. Germline V CDR1 and CDR2: SGHRS, YFSETQ. Here the CDR3 DNA reads TGCGCCAGCAGCTTACAGGGGCCCAAGAACACTGAAGCTTTCTTT. Translated, it gives CASSLQGPKNTEAFF.

This chain joins TRBV28 and TRBJ2-5; D is unclear. Gene TRBJ2-7 matches the end of the DNA better, so the J call may be wrong. The CDR3 consists of 12 residues. CDR1 is MDHEN and CDR2 is SYDVKM in the germline V gene. CDR3 sequence (DNA): TGTGCCAGCAGTTCGGGTGGATACGAGCAGTACTTC. Protein sequence: CASSSGGYEQYF.

This clone was counted a few times. V gene TRBV5-1 combines with J gene TRBJ2-7; 8 positions agree with TRBD2. CDR1 and CDR2 (germline): SGHRS, YFSETQ. This CDR3 has 16 amino acids. Trimming took 1 base from V and 0 from J; bases not matched to a gene: 6. The CDR3 coding sequence is TGCGCCAGCAGCTTGCGGGGGGGCCCGAGCTCCTACGAGCAGTACTTC. This translates into CASSLRGGPSSYEQYF.

This clone was seen ten or more times. The genes are TRBV28 and TRBJ1-2; possibly TRBD1 for D (5 bases). The CDR3 has 13 amino acids. Per germline, CDR1 MDHEN and CDR2 SYDVKM. Trimming removed 8 bases from V and 8 bases from J, with 18 bases in between. This CDR3 reads CASVEEGARGYTF. DNA of the CDR3: TGTGCCAGCGTGGAAGAAGGGGCCAGGGGCTACACCTTC.

Points on this clone: Other nucleotide sequences in the sample specify the same CDR3. The rearrangement joins TRBV9 to TRBJ2-5; 7 bases are shared with TRBD1. The CDR3 has 14 amino acids. Germline V gene sequence: CDR1 SGDLS, CDR2 YYNGEE. Trimming cost V 4 bases and J 4 bases; bases outside gene matches: 7. The CDR3 DNA is TGTGCCAGCAGCTCCCATTACAGGGGAGAGACCCAGTACTTC. Residues: CASSSHYRGETQYF.

A note on this clone: At one of its ends the junction is not consistent with the germline gene, which may arise from a read error. The rearrangement joins TRBV7-7 to TRBJ2-1, with 11 bases identical to TRBD2. The CDR3 sequence is 15 residues long. Germline loops: CDR1 SSHAT, CDR2 FNYEAQ (reference sequence). The CDR3 here is CASSPGLAVNNEQFF. CDR3 sequence (DNA): TGTGCTAGCAGCCCGGGACTAGCGGTCAACAATGAGCAGTTCTTC.

J is TRBJ1-3 and V is TRBV2; TRBD1 is a possible D gene (5 bases). With 3 bases removed from V and 0 bases from J, the gap between germline ends came to 9 bases. Germline V lookup: CDR1 SNHLY, CDR2 FYNNEI. CDR3 length equals 15 residues. CDR3 in amino acids: CASSDWGGSGNTIYF. CDR3 sequence (DNA): TGTGCCAGCAGTGACTGGGGGGGCTCTGGAAACACCATATATTTT. The variable domain in full, completed from reference TRBV2 and TRBJ1-3, reads EPEVTQTPSHQVTQMGQEVILRCVPISNHLYFYWYRQILGQKVEFLVSFYNNEISEKSEIFDDQFSVERPDGSNFTLKIRSTKLEDSAMYFCASSDWGGSGNTIYFGEGSWLTVV.

This chain links TRBV6-6 with TRBJ2-7, with 7 bases identical to TRBD1. The CDR3 is made up of 15 amino acids. Germline V gives CDR1 MNHNY, CDR2 SVGAGI (reference sequence). V trimming: 6 bases; J trimming: 0 bases; junction bases outside the gene matches: 8. CDR3 in amino acids: CASRLDRRSSYEQYF. The CDR3 DNA sequence: TGTGCCAGCAGACTGGACAGGCGGAGCTCCTACGAGCAGTACTTC.

To note about this clone: The junction shows a germline mismatch at one end, possibly a read error. This chain links TRBV18 with TRBJ1-2; 7 positions match TRBD1. The length of the CDR3 is 14 residues. Looked up from germline, CDR1 is KGHSH and CDR2 is LQKENI. The CDR3 is CASSPVTGEYDYTF. CDR3 in DNA: TGTGCCAGCTCACCAGTAACAGGGGAATATGACTACACCTTC.

This clone occurred once. Other DNA sequences in the sample encode the same CDR3. The J gene is TRBJ1-3, the V gene TRBV2; 7 bases map to TRBD1. The germline V gene has CDR1 SNHLY and CDR2 FYNNEI. The CDR3 length is 16 residues. V shed 2 bases, J shed 0 bases, and the junction held 4 bases outside the gene matches. For the CDR3, the DNA is TGTGCCAGCAGTGAATTAGGACAGGCCTCTGGAAACACCATATATTTT. Translating gives CASSELGQASGNTIYF.